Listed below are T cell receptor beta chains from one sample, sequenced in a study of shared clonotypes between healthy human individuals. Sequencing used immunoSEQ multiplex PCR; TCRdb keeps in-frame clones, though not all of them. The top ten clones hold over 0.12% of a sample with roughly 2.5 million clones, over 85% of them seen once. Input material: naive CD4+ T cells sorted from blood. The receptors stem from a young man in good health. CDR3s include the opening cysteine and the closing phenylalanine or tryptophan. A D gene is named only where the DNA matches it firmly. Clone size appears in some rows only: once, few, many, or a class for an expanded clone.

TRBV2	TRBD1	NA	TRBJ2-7	CASRRQGSSYEQYF	TGTGCCAGCAGAAGACAGGGAAGCTCCTACGAGCAGTACTTC
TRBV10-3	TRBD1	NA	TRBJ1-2	CAISESNRGNYGYTF	TGTGCCATCAGTGAGTCCAACAGGGGAAACTATGGCTACACCTTC
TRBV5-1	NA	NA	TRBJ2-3	CASRLADTQYF	TGCGCCAGCAGACTAGCAGATACGCAGTATTTT
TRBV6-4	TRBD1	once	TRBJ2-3	CASSVDRESDTQYF	TGTGCCAGCAGTGTGGACAGGGAATCCGATACGCAGTATTTT
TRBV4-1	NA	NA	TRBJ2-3	CASSQEEYTDTQYF	TGCGCCAGCAGCCAAGAAGAGTACACAGATACGCAGTATTTT
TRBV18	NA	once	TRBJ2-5	CASSPAFQETQYF	TGTGCCAGCTCACCGGCTTTCCAAGAGACCCAGTACTTC
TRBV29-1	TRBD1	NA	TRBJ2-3	CSVGTGVPDTQYF	TGCAGCGTGGGGACAGGGGTTCCAGATACGCAGTATTTT
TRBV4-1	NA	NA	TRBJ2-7	CASSQVPGLLFPYEQYF	TGCGCCAGCAGCCAAGTCCCGGGGCTCCTATTTCCCTACGAGCAGTACTTC
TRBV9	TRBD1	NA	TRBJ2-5	CASSPYSGRGTGGRETQYF	TGTGCCAGCAGCCCATACTCGGGGAGGGGGACAGGGGGTCGTGAGACCCAGTACTTC
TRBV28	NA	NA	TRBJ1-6	CASISRGRVSPLHF	TGTGCCAGCATCTCTCGGGGGAGGGTTTCACCCCTCCACTTT
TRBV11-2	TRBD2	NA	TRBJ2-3	CASRYLAGAPDTQYF	TGTGCCAGCAGATACTTAGCGGGAGCTCCAGATACGCAGTATTTT
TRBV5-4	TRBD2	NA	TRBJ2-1	CASSISGVSYNEQFF	TGTGCCAGCAGCATAAGCGGGGTCTCCTACAATGAGCAGTTCTTC
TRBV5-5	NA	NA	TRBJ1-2	CASSLEPHPEGYTF	TGTGCCAGCAGCTTGGAGCCCCACCCGGAGGGCTACACCTTC